This T cell receptor beta chain was sequenced for a study of type 1 regulatory T cells. Study background: An in vitro protocol generated T-allo10, a Tr1-enriched, alloantigen-specific CD4 T cell product. Study observations and caveats: Type 1 regulatory T cells had a more restricted TCR repertoire than non-type 1 regulatory T cells.

TCRdb recomputed calls from the reads with MiXCR, one row per CDR3 protein. This table holds roughly 65,000 distinct CDR3 sequences, nearly 50% found once. About this clonotype: Antigen specificity is unknown.

V was shortened by 7 bases and J by 2 bases, with 18 bases between the two germline ends. The length of the CDR3 is 15 residues. Germline CDR1 reads MNHEY; CDR2 reads SMNVEV (reference sequence). The specimen sequenced was cultured non-Tr1 T cells, either the whole culture or a sorted T cell fraction (not recorded which). The V call is TRBV27, the J call TRBJ2-7; D is unresolved. The source is a human donor in good health. The CDR3 coding sequence is TGTGCCAGCAAAGCTAGGCATCTTGCTACCTACGAGCAGTACTTC. Protein sequence: CASKARHLATYEQYF.